This record looks at one T cell receptor beta chain sequence and its context. Source study methods: Estimation of nucleated cell counts was performed using reference gene primer amplification. Profiling relied on immunoSEQ multiplex PCR, and the TCRdb table lists in-frame clones only, not all of them. D and trimming were read from the DNA, whereas the V and J calls and clone size are those reported in that table. The sample carries roughly 78,000 clones, about 89% recorded once. The data were taken from a study of blood T cell repertoires in COVID-19. Study as a whole: COVID-19 samples collected from the United States, Italy and Spain covered acute and convalescent phases. Sample material is recorded as cDNA or gDNA derived from T cells, B-cell-depleted T cells, or PBMCs.

The CDR3 spans 13 residues. Germline V gives CDR1 LGHNA, CDR2 YSLEER. The V end was cut by 5 bases, the J end by 7 bases, with 11 bases between. The clonotype comes from a woman aged 60 to 75 with acute or convalescent COVID-19. This chain connects TRBV4-3 to TRBJ2-2; maybe TRBD1 (5 bases). The sample taken for sequencing was peripheral blood. The CDR3 bases are TGCGCCAGCAGCGCCGGACACGTCGGGGAGCTGTTTTTT. This sequence encodes CASSAGHVGELFF.